Below are 9 T cell receptor beta chains sequenced from a single sample in a study of molecular identifiers for immune sequencing clone quantification. TCRdb processed the PCR reads anew with MiXCR; each CDR3 protein has one entry. The profile shows under 650,000 distinct CDR3 sequences, just under 20% of them singletons. What was sequenced was naive CD8+ T cells from blood, with Jurkat cell RNA spiked in. Stated subset: FACS-sorted CD8+CD4-CCR7+CD45RA+ naive T cells. The receptor set was obtained from a human donor in good health. Some libraries in this study had Jurkat cell RNA spiked in.

The chain has TRBV5-4 and TRBJ2-2, with D possibly being TRBD1 (6 bases). The CDR3 consists of 15 residues. V lost 2 bases and J 7 bases, leaving 15 bases between the germline ends. CDR1 and CDR2 from the germline V gene are SGHNT and YYREEE (reference sequence). The CDR3 here is CASSLGGPNHGELFF. CDR3 bases: TGTGCCAGCAGCTTAGGGGGTCCGAATCACGGGGAGCTGTTTTTT.

This clonotype occurred many times. The chain carries TRBV10-2 and TRBJ1-5; possible D gene TRBD1, 6 bases. Trimming pared 3 bases from V and 0 bases from J, leaving 9 bases between. Germline assignment: CDR1 WSHSY and CDR2 SAAADI. This CDR3 contains 15 residues. The CDR3 loop is CASSDGGHSNQPQHF. DNA of the CDR3: TGCGCCAGCAGTGACGGGGGCCATAGCAATCAGCCCCAGCATTTT.

Note on this clonotype: A much larger clone differs from this one at a single base, so this may be a read error. The genes are TRBV7-9 and TRBJ2-7; tentatively, D is TRBD1 or TRBD2 (5 bases each). The CDR3 extends over 14 amino acids. Germline V gene data show CDR1 as SEHNR and CDR2 as FQNEAQ (reference sequence). The CDR3 loop is CSSSGTALSYEQYF. In DNA, the CDR3 is TGTTCCAGCAGTGGGACCGCCCTATCCTACGAGCAGTACTTC.

This clonotype was picked up many times. The rearrangement joins TRBV13 to TRBJ1-4, with 8 bases lining up with TRBD1. The germline V gene encodes CDR1 PRHDT and CDR2 FYEKMQ (reference sequence). The CDR3 contains 18 residues. The ends lost 4 bases at V and 0 bases at J; junction bases unmatched: 10. The CDR3 here is CASSSPSGQGSTNEKLFF. In DNA, the CDR3 is TGTGCCAGCAGCTCGCCGTCCGGACAGGGCTCAACTAATGAAAAACTGTTTTTT.

This clonotype turned up a few times. The J gene is TRBJ2-1, the V gene TRBV5-6; 8 nucleotides align to TRBD1. Trimming took 4 bases from V and 3 from J; bases not matched to a gene: 9. CDR3 length: 16 amino acids. CDR1 SGHDT and CDR2 YYEEEE come from the germline V gene. The CDR3 sequence is CASSEPGQAYYNEQFF. CDR3 sequence (DNA): TGTGCCAGCAGCGAGCCGGGACAGGCTTACTACAATGAGCAGTTCTTC.

Many counts were recorded for this clonotype. V and J are TRBV2 and TRBJ2-5; 7 nucleotides align to TRBD2. Germline V CDR1 and CDR2: SNHLY, FYNNEI. This CDR3 comprises 16 residues. The V segment lost 6 bases and the J segment 1 base; nucleotides outside the gene matches: 11. This chain's CDR3 is CASRGMGLAVQETQYF. CDR3 nucleotides: TGTGCCAGCAGGGGGATGGGGCTAGCGGTCCAAGAGACCCAGTACTTC.

In this sample, this clonotype turned up many times. The V and J genes are TRBV6-1 and TRBJ2-7; tentatively, D is TRBD1 (5 bases). V shed 4 bases and J shed 5 bases, with 15 bases lying between them. CDR1 is MNHNS and CDR2 is SASEGT in the germline V gene. The CDR3 is 14 amino acids. The CDR3: CASSAALGADEQYF. In DNA, the CDR3 is TGTGCCAGCAGTGCGGCCCTAGGGGCGGACGAGCAGTACTTC.

The table lists this clonotype with a few counts. The chain has TRBV2 and TRBJ2-1; no definite D call. CDR3 length: 12 residues. CDR1 is SNHLY, CDR2 FYNNEI, per germline. V was cut by 2 bases and J by 9 bases, with 8 bases left in between. CDR3 DNA sequence: TGTGCCAGCAGTGAAATTGGGCTTGAGCAGTTCTTC. Protein product: CASSEIGLEQFF.

Of note for this clonotype: This could be a read error, since a much larger clone is one nucleotide away. The chain combines TRBV29-1 with TRBJ2-7; TRBD1 agrees at 11 bases. After removal of 3 bases from V and 5 bases from J, the junction contained 6 bases not matched to a gene. The CDR3 covers 14 residues. Per germline, CDR1 SQVTM and CDR2 ANQGSEA. CDR3 region: CSVDPGQGDHEQYF. In DNA, the CDR3 is TGCAGCGTTGACCCGGGACAGGGGGACCACGAGCAGTACTTC.